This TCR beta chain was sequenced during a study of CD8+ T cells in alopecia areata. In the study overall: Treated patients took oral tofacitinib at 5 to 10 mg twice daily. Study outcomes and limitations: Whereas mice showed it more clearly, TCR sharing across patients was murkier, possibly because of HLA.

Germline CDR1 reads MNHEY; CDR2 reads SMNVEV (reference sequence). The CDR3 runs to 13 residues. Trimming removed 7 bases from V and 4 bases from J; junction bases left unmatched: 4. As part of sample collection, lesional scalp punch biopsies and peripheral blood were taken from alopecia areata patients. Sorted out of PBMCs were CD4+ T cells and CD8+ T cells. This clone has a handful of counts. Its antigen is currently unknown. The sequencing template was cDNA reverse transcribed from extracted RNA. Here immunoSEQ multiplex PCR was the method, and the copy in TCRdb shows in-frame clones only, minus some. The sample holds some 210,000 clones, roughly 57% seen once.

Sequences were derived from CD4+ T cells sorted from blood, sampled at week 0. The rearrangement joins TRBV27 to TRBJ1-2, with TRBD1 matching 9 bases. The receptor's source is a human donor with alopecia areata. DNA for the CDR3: TGTGCCAGCACCCACAGGGGGCCCTATGGCTACACCTTC. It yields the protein CASTHRGPYGYTF.